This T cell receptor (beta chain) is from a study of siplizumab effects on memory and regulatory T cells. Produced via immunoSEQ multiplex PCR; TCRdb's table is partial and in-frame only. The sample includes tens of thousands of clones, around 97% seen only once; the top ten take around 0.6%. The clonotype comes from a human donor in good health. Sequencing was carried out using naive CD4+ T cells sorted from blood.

CDR3 protein: CASSVVAGTRETQYF. The CDR3 DNA reads TGTGCCAGCAGCGTAGTGGCGGGAACCCGCGAGACCCAGTACTTC. The gene calls are TRBV9 and TRBJ2-5; D may be TRBD2 (6 bases). The CDR3 loop spans 15 amino acids. Trimming removed 0 bases at V and 5 bases at J, with 14 bases between. Germline values: CDR1 SGDLS, CDR2 YYNGEE.